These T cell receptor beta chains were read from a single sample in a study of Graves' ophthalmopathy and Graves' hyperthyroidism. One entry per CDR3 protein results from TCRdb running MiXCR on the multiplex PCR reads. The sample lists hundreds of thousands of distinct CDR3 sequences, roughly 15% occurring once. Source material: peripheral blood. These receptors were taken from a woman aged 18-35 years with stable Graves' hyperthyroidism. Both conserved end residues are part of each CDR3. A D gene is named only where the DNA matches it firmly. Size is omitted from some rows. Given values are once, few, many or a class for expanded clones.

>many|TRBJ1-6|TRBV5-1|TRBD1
TGCGCCAGCAGCTACCAGGGGGATAGATCACCCCTCCACTTT
CASSYQGDRSPLHF
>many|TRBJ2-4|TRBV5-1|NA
TGCGCCAGCAGCCCTGGCGGGAATAGTCAGTACTTC
CASSPGGNSQYF
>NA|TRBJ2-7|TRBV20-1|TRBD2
TGCAGTGCTGCGGGGAGGACCGTCCCGGGACTAGCGGGGGGCTCCTACGAGCAGTACTTC
CSAAGRTVPGLAGGSYEQYF
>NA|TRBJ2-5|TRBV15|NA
TGTGCCACCAGCAGAGATGGCTGGAAAGAGACCCAGTACTTC
CATSRDGWKETQYF
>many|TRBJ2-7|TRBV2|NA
TGTGCCAGCAGTGAAGCGCTTCTTTGGCGCTCGGGGCTCGAGCAGTACTTC
CASSEALLWRSGLEQYF
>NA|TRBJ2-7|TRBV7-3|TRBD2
TGTGCCAGCAGCGCCTCAGCGGGGGCCGAGCAGTACTTC
CASSASAGAEQYF
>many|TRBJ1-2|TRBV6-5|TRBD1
TGTGCCAGCAGGCCCACGACAGGGGAATTCTATGGCTACACCTTC
CASRPTTGEFYGYTF
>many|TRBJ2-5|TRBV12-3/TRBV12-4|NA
TGTGCCAGCAGTTTACGACTCATACAAGAGACCCAGTACTTC
CASSLRLIQETQYF
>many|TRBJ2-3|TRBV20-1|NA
TGCAGTGCCAAACCACAGGGGAGGGATACGCAGTATTTT
CSAKPQGRDTQYF
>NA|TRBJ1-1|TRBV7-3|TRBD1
TGTGCCAGCAGCTCCCGGACAGGGCTGAATTCCACTGAAGCTTTCTTT
CASSSRTGLNSTEAFF